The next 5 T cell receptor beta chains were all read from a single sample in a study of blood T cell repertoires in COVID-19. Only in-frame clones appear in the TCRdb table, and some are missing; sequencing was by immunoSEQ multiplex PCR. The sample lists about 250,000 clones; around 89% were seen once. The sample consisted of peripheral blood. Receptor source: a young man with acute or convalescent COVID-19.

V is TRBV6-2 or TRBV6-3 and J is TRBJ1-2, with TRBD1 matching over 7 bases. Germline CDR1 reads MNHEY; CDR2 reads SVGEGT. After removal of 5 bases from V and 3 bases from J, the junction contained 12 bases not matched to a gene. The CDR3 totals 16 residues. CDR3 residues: CASSLMGQTYYYGYTF. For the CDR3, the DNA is TGTGCCAGCAGTCTTATGGGACAGACCTACTACTATGGCTACACCTTC.

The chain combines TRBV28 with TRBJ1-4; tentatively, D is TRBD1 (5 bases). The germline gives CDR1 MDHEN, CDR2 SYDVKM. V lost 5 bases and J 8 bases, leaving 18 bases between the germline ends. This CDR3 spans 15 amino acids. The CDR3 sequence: CASSIPREGGEKLFF. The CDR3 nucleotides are TGTGCCAGCAGTATCCCCAGGGAGGGTGGGGAAAAACTGTTTTTT.

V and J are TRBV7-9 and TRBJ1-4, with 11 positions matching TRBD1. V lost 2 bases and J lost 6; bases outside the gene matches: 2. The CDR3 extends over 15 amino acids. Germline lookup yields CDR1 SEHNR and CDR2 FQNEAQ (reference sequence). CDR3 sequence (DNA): TGTGCCAGCAGCTTATGGGGACAGGGGGATGAAAAACTGTTTTTT. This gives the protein CASSLWGQGDEKLFF.

The CDR3 nucleotides read TGTGCCACCAGCAGAGATATGAGTCAGCCCCAGCATTTT. It codes for CATSRDMSQPQHF. V gene TRBV15 combines with J gene TRBJ1-5; D is unresolved. The CDR3 sequence is 13 residues long. In germline, CDR1 is LNHNV, CDR2 YYDKDF (reference sequence). The V and J ends lost 0 bases and 6 bases respectively, with 6 bases between them.

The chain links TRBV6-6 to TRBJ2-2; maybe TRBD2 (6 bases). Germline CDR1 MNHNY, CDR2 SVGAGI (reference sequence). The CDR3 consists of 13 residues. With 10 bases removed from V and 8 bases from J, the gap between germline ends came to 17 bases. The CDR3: CAIRPGTSGELFF. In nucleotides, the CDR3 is TGTGCCATCCGACCGGGGACTTCTGGGGAGCTGTTTTTT.